This T cell receptor (beta chain) was profiled in a study of blood T cell repertoires in COVID-19. Study-wide context: The origin of the acute and convalescent COVID-19 samples was the United States, Italy and Spain.

This CDR3 comprises 14 residues. V shed 0 bases and J shed 4 bases, with 9 bases lying between them. Germline V CDR1 and CDR2: LGHDT, YNNKEL (reference sequence). This clone was seen a handful of times. Residents of 24 US areas, aged roughly 18 to 89 years, made up the participants. Cohort placement rested on clinical history that participants reported themselves. For recovered donors of Cohort 3, there were two negative PCRs, clearance, or symptom resolution. Method: immunoSEQ multiplex PCR; TCRdb's copy keeps in-frame clones and lacks some. This sample has about 480,000 clones, with approximately 90% found just once.

Sequencing was done on a sample of PBMCs or T cells enriched from blood (not recorded which). This receptor was identified in a woman aged 40 to 50 who had recovered from COVID-19. The chain recombines TRBV3-1 (or the pseudogene TRBV3-2) with TRBJ1-1; D ambiguous. For the CDR3, the DNA is TGTGCCAGCAGCCAAGATCACTCATTCACTGAAGCTTTCTTT. It translates to CASSQDHSFTEAFF.